These T cell receptor beta chains were read from a single sample in a study of chemoradiotherapy in HPV16-positive cancers. Sequencing was performed with immunoSEQ multiplex PCR; in TCRdb, only in-frame clones are kept and a portion is missing. The sample includes about 5,000 clones, around 90% of them seen just once. The sequenced sample was tumor tissue, obtained from a patient who underwent chemoradiotherapy. These receptor sequences come from a human donor with HPV-associated anogenital cancer. Both conserved end residues are trimmed from each CDR3.

TRBJ2-6	TRBV10-1	ASSEGLNAGANVLT
TRBJ1-2	TRBV4-2	ASSQGWTGTNYGYT
TRBJ2-3	TRBV7-3	ASSLTASGGTDTQY
TRBJ2-1	TRBV10-3	AIRETGLAGDEQF
TRBJ1-2	TRBV15	ATSRGRRGYGYT
TRBJ2-2	TRBV21-1	ASSKIPPTASGGAGTGELF
TRBJ1-1	TRBV2	ASSEGGDGGAEAF
TRBJ1-2	TRBV11-2	TSSLSRGSGGYT
TRBJ1-5	TRBV19	ASSERGDQPQH
TRBJ1-2	TRBV7-9	ASSLIRGQGYT
TRBJ2-1	TRBV15	ATSSSLAGVSYNEQF
TRBJ2-3	TRBV29-1	SVDRGGVWADTQY
TRBJ2-5	TRBV7-9	ASSSTASLAKETQY